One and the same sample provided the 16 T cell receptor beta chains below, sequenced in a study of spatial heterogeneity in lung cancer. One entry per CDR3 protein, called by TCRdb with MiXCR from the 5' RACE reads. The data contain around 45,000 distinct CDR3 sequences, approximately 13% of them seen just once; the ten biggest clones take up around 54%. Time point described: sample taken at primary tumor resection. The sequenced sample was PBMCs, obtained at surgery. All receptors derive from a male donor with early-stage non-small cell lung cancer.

The CDR3 protein is CASSEQGDQPQHF. Written as DNA, the CDR3 is TGTGCCAGCAGTGAACAGGGGGATCAGCCCCAGCATTTT. V gene TRBV6-1 combines with J gene TRBJ1-5; 7 nucleotides match TRBD1. Germline V gene sequence: CDR1 MNHNS, CDR2 SASEGT. The CDR3 extends over 13 amino acids. The J segment lost 5 bases and the V segment lost 2 bases, leaving 0 bases of the junction unmatched.

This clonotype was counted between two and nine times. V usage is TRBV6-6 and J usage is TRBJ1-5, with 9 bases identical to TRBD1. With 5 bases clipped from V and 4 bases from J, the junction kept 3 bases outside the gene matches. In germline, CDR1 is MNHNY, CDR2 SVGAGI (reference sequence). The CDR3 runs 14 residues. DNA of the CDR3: TGTGCCAGCAGTAGACAGGGGGAAAATCAGCCCCAGCATTTT. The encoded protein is CASSRQGENQPQHF.

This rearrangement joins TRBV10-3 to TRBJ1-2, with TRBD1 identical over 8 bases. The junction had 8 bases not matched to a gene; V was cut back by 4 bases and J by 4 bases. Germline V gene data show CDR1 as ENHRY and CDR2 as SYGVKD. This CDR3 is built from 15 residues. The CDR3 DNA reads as TGTGCCATCAGTGCCCGCGACAGGGGTAGCTATGGCTACACCTTC. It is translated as CAISARDRGSYGYTF.

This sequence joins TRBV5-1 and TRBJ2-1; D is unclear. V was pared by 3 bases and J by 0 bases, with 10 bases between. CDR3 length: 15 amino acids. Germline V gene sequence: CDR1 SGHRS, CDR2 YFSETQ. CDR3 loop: CASSSDPSSYNEQFF. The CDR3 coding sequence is TGCGCCAGCAGCTCGGACCCGAGCTCCTACAATGAGCAGTTCTTC.

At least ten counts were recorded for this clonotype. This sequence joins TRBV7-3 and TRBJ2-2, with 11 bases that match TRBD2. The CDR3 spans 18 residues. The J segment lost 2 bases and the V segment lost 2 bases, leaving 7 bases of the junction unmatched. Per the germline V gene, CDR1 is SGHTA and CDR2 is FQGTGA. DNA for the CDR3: TGTGCCAGCAGCTTAGGTACTAGCGGGAGTGCCAACACCGGGGAGCTGTTTTTT. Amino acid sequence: CASSLGTSGSANTGELFF.

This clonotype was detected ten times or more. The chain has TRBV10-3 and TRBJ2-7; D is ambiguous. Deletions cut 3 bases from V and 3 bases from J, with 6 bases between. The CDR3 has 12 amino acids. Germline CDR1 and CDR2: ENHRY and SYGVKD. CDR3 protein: CAISDRVYEQYF. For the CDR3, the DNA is TGTGCCATCAGTGATAGGGTCTACGAGCAGTACTTC.

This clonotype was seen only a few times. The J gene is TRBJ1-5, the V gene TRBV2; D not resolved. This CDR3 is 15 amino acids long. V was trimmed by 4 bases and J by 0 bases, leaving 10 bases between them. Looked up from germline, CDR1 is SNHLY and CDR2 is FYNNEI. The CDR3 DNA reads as TGTGCCAGCAGTGCCTCCCGAAATAGCAATCAGCCCCAGCATTTT. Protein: CASSASRNSNQPQHF.

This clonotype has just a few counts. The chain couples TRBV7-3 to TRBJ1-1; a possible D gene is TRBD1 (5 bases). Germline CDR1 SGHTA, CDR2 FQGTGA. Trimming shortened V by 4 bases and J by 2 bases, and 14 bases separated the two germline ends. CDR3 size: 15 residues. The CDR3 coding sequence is TGTGCCAGCAGCTCGACAGTCGGGGGAAACACTGAAGCTTTCTTT. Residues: CASSSTVGGNTEAFF.

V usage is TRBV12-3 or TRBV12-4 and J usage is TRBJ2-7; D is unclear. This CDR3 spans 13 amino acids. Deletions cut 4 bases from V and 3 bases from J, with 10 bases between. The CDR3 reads CASSWATVYEQYF. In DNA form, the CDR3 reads TGTGCCAGCAGTTGGGCCACCGTCTACGAGCAGTACTTC.

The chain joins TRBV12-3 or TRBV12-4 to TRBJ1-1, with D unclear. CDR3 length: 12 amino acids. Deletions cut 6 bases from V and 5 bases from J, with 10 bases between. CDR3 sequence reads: CASRRGITEAFF. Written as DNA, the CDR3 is TGTGCCAGCAGGAGAGGCATTACTGAAGCTTTCTTT.

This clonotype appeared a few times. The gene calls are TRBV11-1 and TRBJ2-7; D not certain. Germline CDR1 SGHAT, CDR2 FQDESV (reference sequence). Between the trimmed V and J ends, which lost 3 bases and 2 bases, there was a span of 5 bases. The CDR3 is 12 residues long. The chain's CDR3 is CASSLETYEQYF. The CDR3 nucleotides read TGTGCCAGCAGCTTGGAGACCTACGAGCAGTACTTC. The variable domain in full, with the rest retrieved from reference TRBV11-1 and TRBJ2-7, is EAEVAQSPRYKITEKSQAVAFWCDPISGHATLYWYRQILGQGPELLVQFQDESVVDDSQLPKDRFSAERLKGVDSTLKIQPAELGDSAMYLCASSLETYEQYFGPGTRLTVT.

CDR3 residues: CASSLVRAPSYEQYF. For the CDR3, the DNA is TGTGCCAGCAGCTTAGTACGGGCTCCGAGCTACGAGCAGTACTTC. The chain couples TRBV7-9 to TRBJ2-7; no clear D. CDR1 SEHNR and CDR2 FQNEAQ come from the germline V gene (reference sequence). Deletions cut 1 base from V and 3 bases from J, with 13 bases between. The CDR3 spans 15 residues.

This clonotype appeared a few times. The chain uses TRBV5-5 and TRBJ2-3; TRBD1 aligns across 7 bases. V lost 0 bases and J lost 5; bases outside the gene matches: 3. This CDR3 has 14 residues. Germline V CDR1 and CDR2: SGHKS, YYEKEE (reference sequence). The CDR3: CASSLDRGRDTQYF. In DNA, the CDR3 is TGTGCCAGCAGCTTGGACAGGGGAAGAGATACGCAGTATTTT.

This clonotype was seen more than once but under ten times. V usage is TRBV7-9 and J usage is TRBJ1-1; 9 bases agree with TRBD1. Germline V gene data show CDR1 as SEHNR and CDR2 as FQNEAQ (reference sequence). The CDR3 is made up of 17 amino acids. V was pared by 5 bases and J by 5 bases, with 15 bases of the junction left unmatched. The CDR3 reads CASSDSVRTGVETEAFF. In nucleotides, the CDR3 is TGTGCCAGCAGCGACTCCGTTCGGACAGGGGTCGAGACTGAAGCTTTCTTT.

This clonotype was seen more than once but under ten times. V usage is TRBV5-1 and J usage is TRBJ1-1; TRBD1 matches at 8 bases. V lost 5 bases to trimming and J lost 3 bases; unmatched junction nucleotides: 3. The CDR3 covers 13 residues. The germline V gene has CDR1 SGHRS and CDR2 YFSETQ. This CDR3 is CASRQGEDTEAFF. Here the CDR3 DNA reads TGCGCCAGCAGACAGGGGGAGGACACTGAAGCTTTCTTT.

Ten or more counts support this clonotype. The DNA for the CDR3 is TGTGCCAGCAGCTCCCCCAGGGAGGTGGTGAATGAGCAGTTCTTC. Amino acids: CASSSPREVVNEQFF. The chain employs TRBV11-1 and TRBJ2-1; D may be TRBD2 (6 bases). The germline V and J ends were trimmed by 4 bases and 7 bases, with 17 bases remaining between them. The CDR3 is made up of 15 amino acids. Per germline, CDR1 SGHAT and CDR2 FQDESV (reference sequence).